A single T cell receptor beta chain is shown here with its context. Antigen specificity is unknown. The data were obtained in a study of CD8 T cells in Susac syndrome. After extraction with the RNeasy kit, about 0.5 to 1 ug of the RNA was reverse transcribed using random hexamers. TCR beta CDR3 was amplified by immunoSEQ multiplex PCR. This amplification extended across 54 Vbeta and 13 Jbeta segments. TCRdb re-analysed the immunoSEQ multiplex PCR reads in MiXCR, keeping a single row per CDR3 protein. Of around 130,000 distinct CDR3 sequences listed, roughly 92% are singletons. Trimming left V 3 bases short and J 5 bases short, with 9 bases between. This CDR3 has 13 amino acids. CDR1 and CDR2 (germline): KGHSH, LQKENI. Study-wide points: Acknowledgment was made by the study that its TCR sequencing and HLA analysis involved a relatively small number of individuals.

As controls, healthy donors matched for age and sex were used. TEMRA cells were enriched by FACS, while CD8+ and CD4+ T cells were obtained through a negative isolation that was performed magnetically. Sample: CD4+ T cells from PBMCs. This chain joins TRBV18 and TRBJ2-3; no reliable D call. The clonotype was recovered from a human donor in good health. CDR3 nucleotides: TGTGCCAGCTCACCTGACCCCCGAGATACGCAGTATTTT. Translated, it gives CASSPDPRDTQYF.